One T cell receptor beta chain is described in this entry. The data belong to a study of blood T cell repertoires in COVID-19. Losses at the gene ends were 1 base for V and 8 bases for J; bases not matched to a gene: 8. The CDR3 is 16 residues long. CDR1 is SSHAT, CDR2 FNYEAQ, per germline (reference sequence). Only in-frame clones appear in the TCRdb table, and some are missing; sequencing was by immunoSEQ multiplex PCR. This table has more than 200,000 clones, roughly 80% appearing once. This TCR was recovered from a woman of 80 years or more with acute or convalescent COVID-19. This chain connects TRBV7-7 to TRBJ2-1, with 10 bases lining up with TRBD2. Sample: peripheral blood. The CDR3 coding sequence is TGTGCCAGCAGCTTAGGCGTAGCGGGGGGCTTCTATGAGCAGTTCTTC. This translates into CASSLGVAGGFYEQFF.